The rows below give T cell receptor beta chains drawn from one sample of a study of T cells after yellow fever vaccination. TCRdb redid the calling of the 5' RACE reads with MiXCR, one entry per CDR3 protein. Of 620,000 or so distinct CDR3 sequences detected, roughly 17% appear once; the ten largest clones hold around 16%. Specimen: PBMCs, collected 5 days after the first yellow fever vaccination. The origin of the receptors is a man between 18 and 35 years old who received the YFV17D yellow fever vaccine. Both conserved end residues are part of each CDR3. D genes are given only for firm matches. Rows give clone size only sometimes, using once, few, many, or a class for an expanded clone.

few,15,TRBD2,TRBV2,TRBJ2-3,CASKQPAGGPDTQYF,TGTGCCAGCAAACAACCGGCGGGGGGGCCCGATACGCAGTATTTT
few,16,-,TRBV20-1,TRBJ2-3,CSASHLGLTRADTQYF,TGCAGTGCTTCCCACCTAGGTCTAACCCGCGCAGATACGCAGTATTTT
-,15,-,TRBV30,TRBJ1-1,CAWSVTRPGNTEAFF,TGTGCCTGGAGTGTAACGCGGCCAGGAAACACTGAAGCTTTCTTT
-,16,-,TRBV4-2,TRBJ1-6,CASSQENGRHNSPLHF,TGTGCCAGCAGCCAAGAGAATGGCAGACATAATTCACCCCTCCACTTT
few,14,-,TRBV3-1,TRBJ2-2,CASSRPRVSGELFF,TGTGCCAGCAGCCGACCCAGGGTTTCCGGGGAGCTGTTTTTT
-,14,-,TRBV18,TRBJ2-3,CASSPDGNSDTQYF,TGTGCCAGCTCACCAGACGGGAACTCAGATACGCAGTATTTT
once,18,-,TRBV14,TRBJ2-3,CASSPLIEGGSTTDTQYF,TGTGCCAGCAGCCCCCTAATCGAGGGGGGGTCAACCACAGATACGCAGTATTTT
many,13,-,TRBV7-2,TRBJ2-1,CASRRGAHNEQFF,TGTGCCTCCAGACGGGGGGCCCACAATGAGCAGTTCTTC
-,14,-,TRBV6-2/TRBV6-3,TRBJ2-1,CASNRGRGYDEQFF,TGTGCCAGCAATAGGGGGAGGGGTTACGATGAGCAGTTCTTC
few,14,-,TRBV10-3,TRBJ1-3,CAIKLGRSGNTIYF,TGTGCCATCAAGCTGGGTAGGAGTGGAAACACCATATATTTT
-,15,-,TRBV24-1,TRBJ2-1,CATAGTSSSYNEQFF,TGTGCCACGGCCGGGACAAGTTCCTCCTACAATGAGCAGTTCTTC
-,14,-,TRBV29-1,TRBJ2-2,CSVDAERFSGELFF,TGCAGCGTTGACGCGGAGCGATTTTCCGGGGAGCTGTTTTTT
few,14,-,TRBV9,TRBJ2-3,CASSVGDFTDTQYF,TGTGCCAGCAGCGTAGGGGACTTCACAGATACGCAGTATTTT
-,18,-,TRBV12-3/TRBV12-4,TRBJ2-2,CASSRGTSGRWNTGELFF,TGTGCCAGCAGTCGCGGGACTTCGGGACGGTGGAACACCGGGGAGCTGTTTTTT
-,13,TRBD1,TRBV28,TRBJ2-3,CASKAQGADTQYF,TGTGCCAGCAAAGCACAGGGGGCAGATACGCAGTATTTT
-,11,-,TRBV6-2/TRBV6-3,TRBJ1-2,CASGRPYGYTF,TGTGCCAGCGGGCGCCCCTATGGCTACACCTTC
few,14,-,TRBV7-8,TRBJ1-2,CASSSNRAGPGYTF,TGTGCCAGCAGCTCGAACAGGGCAGGGCCTGGCTACACCTTC
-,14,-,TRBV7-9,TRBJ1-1,CASSTKRADTEAFF,TGTGCCAGCAGCACCAAGCGGGCGGACACTGAAGCTTTCTTT
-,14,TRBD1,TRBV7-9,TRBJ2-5,CASSQGVALETQYF,TGTGCCAGCAGCCAGGGGGTGGCGTTGGAGACCCAGTACTTC
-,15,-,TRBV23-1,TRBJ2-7,CASSQSNSHPYEQYF,TGCGCCAGCAGTCAATCGAACAGCCATCCCTACGAGCAGTACTTC
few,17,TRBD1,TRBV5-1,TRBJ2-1,CASSLLPGDSSYNEQFF,TGCGCCAGCAGCTTGCTTCCAGGGGACAGCTCCTACAATGAGCAGTTCTTC
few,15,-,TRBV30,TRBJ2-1,CAWSVWGSERNEQFF,TGTGCCTGGAGTGTATGGGGATCGGAGAGGAATGAGCAGTTCTTC
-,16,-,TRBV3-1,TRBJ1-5,CASSQDSGTNNQPQHF,TGTGCCAGCAGCCAAGACTCCGGGACAAATAATCAGCCCCAGCATTTT
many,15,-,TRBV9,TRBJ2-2,CASSPQGGGAGELFF,TGTGCCAGCAGCCCCCAGGGGGGCGGCGCCGGGGAGCTGTTTTTT
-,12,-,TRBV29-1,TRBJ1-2,CSVESRRMGYTF,TGCAGCGTTGAATCTCGCAGGATGGGCTACACCTTC
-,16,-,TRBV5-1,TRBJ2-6,CASSPLPGAGANVLTF,TGCGCCAGCAGCCCACTTCCCGGGGCTGGGGCCAACGTCCTGACTTTC
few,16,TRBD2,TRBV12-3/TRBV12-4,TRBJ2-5,CASSFLSGGVQETQYF,TGTGCCAGCAGTTTCCTTAGCGGGGGTGTTCAAGAGACCCAGTACTTC
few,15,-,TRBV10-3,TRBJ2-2,CAISERGSSTGELFF,TGTGCCATCAGTGAACGGGGTTCCTCAACCGGGGAGCTGTTTTTT
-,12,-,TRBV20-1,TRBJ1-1,CSARPGNNEAFF,TGCAGTGCTAGGCCCGGGAACAATGAAGCTTTCTTT
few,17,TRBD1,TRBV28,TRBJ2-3,CASSFPPQGDNTDTQYF,TGTGCCAGCAGTTTCCCCCCACAGGGGGATAACACAGATACGCAGTATTTT
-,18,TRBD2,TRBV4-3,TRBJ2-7,CASSQDVVGGGAAYEQYF,TGCGCCAGCAGCCAAGATGTAGTCGGCGGGGGGGCCGCCTACGAGCAGTACTTC
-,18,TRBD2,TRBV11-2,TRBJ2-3,CASSLNLRAGVSTDTQYF,TGTGCCAGCAGCTTGAACTTAAGGGCGGGGGTTAGCACAGATACGCAGTATTTT
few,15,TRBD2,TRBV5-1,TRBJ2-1,CASRGGGATYNEQFF,TGCGCCAGCAGAGGCGGGGGGGCTACCTACAATGAGCAGTTCTTC
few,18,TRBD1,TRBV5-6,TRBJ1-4,CASSWGQGAPTTNEKLFF,TGTGCCAGCAGCTGGGGGCAGGGGGCCCCTACAACTAATGAAAAACTGTTTTTT
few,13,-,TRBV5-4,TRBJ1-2,CASSWDWNYGYTF,TGTGCCAGCAGCTGGGACTGGAACTATGGCTACACCTTC
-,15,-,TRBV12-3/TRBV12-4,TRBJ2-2,CASSLSRPNTGELFF,TGTGCCAGCAGTTTGAGCAGGCCGAACACCGGGGAGCTGTTTTTT
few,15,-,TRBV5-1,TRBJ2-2,CASSPDKIGTGELFF,TGCGCCAGCAGCCCAGACAAAATCGGCACCGGGGAGCTGTTTTTT
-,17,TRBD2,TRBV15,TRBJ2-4,CATSKAGEGKAKNIQYF,TGTGCCACCAGCAAAGCGGGGGAGGGAAAGGCCAAAAACATTCAGTACTTC
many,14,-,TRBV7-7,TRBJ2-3,CASSSRGHTDTQYF,TGTGCTAGCAGCTCCCGGGGCCACACAGATACGCAGTATTTT
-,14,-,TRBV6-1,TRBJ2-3,CASRSTGILDTQYF,TGTGCCAGCAGATCCACAGGGATTTTGGATACGCAGTATTTT
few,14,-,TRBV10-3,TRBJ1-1,CAIREQLVNTEAFF,TGTGCCATCAGGGAACAGTTAGTGAACACTGAAGCTTTCTTT